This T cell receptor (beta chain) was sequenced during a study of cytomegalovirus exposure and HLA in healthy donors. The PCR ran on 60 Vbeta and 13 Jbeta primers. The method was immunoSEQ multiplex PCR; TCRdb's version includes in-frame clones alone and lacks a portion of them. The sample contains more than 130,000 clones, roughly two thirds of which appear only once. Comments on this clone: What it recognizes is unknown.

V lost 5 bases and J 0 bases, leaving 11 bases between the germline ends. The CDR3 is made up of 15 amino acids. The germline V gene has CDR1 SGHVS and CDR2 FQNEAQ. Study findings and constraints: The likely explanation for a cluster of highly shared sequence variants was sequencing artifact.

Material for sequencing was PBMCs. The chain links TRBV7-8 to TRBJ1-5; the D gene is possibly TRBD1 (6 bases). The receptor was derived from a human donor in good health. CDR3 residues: CASSPRTASNQPQHF. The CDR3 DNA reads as TGTGCCAGCAGCCCCAGGACAGCTAGCAATCAGCCCCAGCATTTT.